These 23 T cell receptor beta chains came from one sample sequenced in a study of identical twins. One entry per CDR3 protein, called by TCRdb with MiXCR from the 5' RACE reads. This table holds 1.5 million to 2 million distinct CDR3 sequences, around 29% found once. Sequencing was done on a sample of cord blood. The receptors stem from a newborn girl in good health.

This chain joins TRBV6-1 and TRBJ2-5; the D is unclear. Trimming took 0 bases from V and 11 from J, leaving 13 bases between them. The CDR3 covers 13 residues. The germline V gene encodes CDR1 MNHNS and CDR2 SASEGT. The CDR3 DNA is TGTGCCAGCAGTGAAGCTCATCGGGTCGGGCAGTACTTC. Encoded protein: CASSEAHRVGQYF.

The J gene is TRBJ2-1, the V gene TRBV10-3; perhaps TRBD2 as D (7 bases). V was trimmed by 6 bases and J by 2 bases, leaving 14 bases between them. CDR3 length: 15 residues. CDR1 ENHRY and CDR2 SYGVKD come from the germline V gene. The CDR3 DNA sequence: TGTGCCATCAGGGGTGCGGGGGCCCCCTACAATGAGCAGTTCTTC. Protein: CAIRGAGAPYNEQFF.

The J gene is TRBJ2-4, the V gene TRBV4-2; 7 nucleotides match TRBD2. The CDR3 length is 16 residues. Germline V CDR1 and CDR2: LGHNA, YNFKEQ. V lost 1 base, J lost 0 bases, and 3 bases stayed unmatched. The chain's CDR3 is CASSQVVAGAKNIQYF. The DNA for the CDR3 is TGTGCCAGCAGCCAAGTGGTAGCGGGAGCCAAAAACATTCAGTACTTC.

This clonotype was seen ten or more times. The chain links TRBV29-1 to TRBJ2-7; 10 bases match TRBD1. The germline CDR1 and CDR2 sequences are SQVTM and ANQGSEA. J gave up 5 bases and V 6 bases, and 7 bases lay outside the gene matches. The CDR3 totals 13 residues. In nucleotides, the CDR3 is TGCAGCGTAGTGGGACAGGGGAGGAACGAGCAGTACTTC. This translates into CSVVGQGRNEQYF.

At least ten counts were recorded for this clonotype. J is TRBJ2-3 and V is TRBV27, with 7 bases identical to TRBD2. This CDR3 is 14 amino acids long. Germline V CDR1 and CDR2: MNHEY, SMNVEV (reference sequence). V shed 6 bases, J shed 6 bases, and the junction held 9 bases outside the gene matches. CDR3 region: CASRRAGSRDTQYF. The CDR3 DNA reads as TGTGCCAGCAGGCGAGCGGGATCTAGGGATACGCAGTATTTT.

V usage is TRBV3-1 and J usage is TRBJ2-2; the D call may be TRBD1 or TRBD2 (7 bases each). V lost 0 bases to trimming and J lost 7 bases, with 12 bases between them. Germline CDR1 is LGHDT and CDR2 is YNNKEL (reference sequence). CDR3 size: 15 residues. The CDR3 bases are TGTGCCAGCAGCCAAGATACCAGGGGGGGCGGGGAGCTGTTTTTT. This encodes CASSQDTRGGGELFF. Looking up the rest from reference TRBV3-1 and TRBJ2-2 gives the full variable domain: DTAVSQTPKYLVTQMGNDKSIKCEQNLGHDTMYWYKQDSKKFLKIMFSYNNKELIINETVPNRFSPKSPDKAHLNLHINSLELGDSAVYFCASSQDTRGGGELFFGEGSRLTVL.

This clonotype has at least ten counts. This rearrangement joins TRBV29-1 to TRBJ2-7; D is possibly TRBD2 (5 bases). Trimming removed 6 bases from V and 6 bases from J, with 18 bases in between. The CDR3 sequence is 13 residues long. The germline V gene encodes CDR1 SQVTM and CDR2 ANQGSEA. This CDR3 is CSVFLYTEGEQYF. The CDR3, as DNA: TGCAGCGTCTTTTTATACACAGAGGGCGAGCAGTACTTC.

The rearrangement uses TRBV5-1 and TRBJ1-1; the match to TRBD1 covers 12 bases. This CDR3 contains 17 residues. Germline V gives CDR1 SGHRS, CDR2 YFSETQ. The V and J ends lost 0 bases and 5 bases, in that order; junction bases with no gene match: 8. CDR3 region: CASSLEGQGALWTEAFF. In DNA form, the CDR3 reads TGCGCCAGCAGCTTGGAGGGACAGGGGGCCCTGTGGACTGAAGCTTTCTTT.

The chain links TRBV20-1 to TRBJ2-4; TRBD1 aligns across 8 bases. The V gene end was trimmed by 6 bases and the J gene end by 4 bases; junction bases not matched to a gene: 5. Germline V gene data show CDR1 as DFQATT and CDR2 as SNEGSKA (reference sequence). This CDR3 contains 13 residues. The CDR3, as DNA: TGCAGTGCCCTTACAGGGGGAAAAAACATTCAGTACTTC. Protein product: CSALTGGKNIQYF.

V gene TRBV21-1 combines with J gene TRBJ2-3; the table gives TRBD2 as D, unverified against the DNA. TRBV21-1 is a known pseudogene. CDR3 length: 17 residues. The DNA for the CDR3 is TGTGCCAGCAGCAAAGCCCCCAGCGGGGGGGGCCCAGATACGCAGTATTTT. Its protein product is CASSKAPSGGGPDTQYF.

J is TRBJ2-1 and V is TRBV7-2, with D possibly matching TRBD2 (6 bases). CDR1 is SGHTA and CDR2 is FQGNSA in the germline V gene. Trimming shortened V by 0 bases and J by 5 bases, and 11 bases separated the two germline ends. CDR3 length: 15 amino acids. The DNA for the CDR3 is TGTGCCAGCAGCTTAGCGGGGACTCTGAACAATGAGCAGTTCTTC. This gives the protein CASSLAGTLNNEQFF.

The CDR3 reads CASSWDRASSYEQYF. CDR3 bases: TGTGCCAGCAGCTGGGACAGGGCGAGCTCCTACGAGCAGTACTTC. The chain employs TRBV7-2 and TRBJ2-7; TRBD1 matches at 9 bases. CDR3 size: 15 residues. The ends lost 4 bases at V and 0 bases at J; junction bases unmatched: 4. Germline loops: CDR1 SGHTA, CDR2 FQGNSA.

The chain combines TRBV20-1 with TRBJ2-3, with no clear D. Germline V gives CDR1 DFQATT, CDR2 SNEGSKA (reference sequence). This CDR3 has 11 residues. V lost 2 bases to trimming and J lost 4 bases, with 4 bases between them. CDR3 coding DNA: TGCAGTGCTAGATCCTCAGATACGCAGTATTTT. The encoded protein is CSARSSDTQYF.

This clonotype occurred once. The chain uses TRBV20-1 and TRBJ2-2, with 9 bases matching TRBD2. The CDR3 is 17 amino acids. V lost 0 bases, J lost 5 bases, and 10 bases stayed unmatched. Germline V gene data show CDR1 as DFQATT and CDR2 as SNEGSKA (reference sequence). The CDR3 reads CSARDRRGGSKTGELFF. CDR3 DNA: TGCAGTGCTAGAGATCGGCGGGGGGGCTCAAAAACCGGGGAGCTGTTTTTT.

The genes are TRBV20-1 and TRBJ2-1; no definite D call. The CDR3 has 12 amino acids. The V end lost 2 bases, the J end lost 10 bases, and 12 bases lay between the germline ends. Germline V lookup: CDR1 DFQATT, CDR2 SNEGSKA (reference sequence). Written as DNA, the CDR3 is TGCAGTGCTAGACAGCTATCCTACGAGCAGTTCTTC. Translation: CSARQLSYEQFF.

This clonotype was seen a few times. The gene calls are TRBV7-2 and TRBJ2-7; D is possibly TRBD2 (7 bases). V shed 0 bases and J shed 4 bases, with 10 bases lying between them. The CDR3 totals 14 residues. Germline CDR1 is SGHTA and CDR2 is FQGNSA. CDR3 sequence reads: CASSLAGGQYEQYF. The CDR3 DNA follows: TGTGCCAGCAGCTTAGCGGGGGGGCAATACGAGCAGTACTTC.

This clonotype was found a few times. The chain links TRBV6-5 to TRBJ2-7; 7 nucleotides line up with TRBD1. The CDR3 sequence is 11 residues long. In germline, CDR1 is MNHEY, CDR2 SVGAGI. Trimming removed 8 bases from V and 3 bases from J; junction bases left unmatched: 1. CDR3 sequence: CASHRGYEQYF. Written as DNA, the CDR3 is TGTGCCAGCCACAGGGGCTACGAGCAGTACTTC.

This clonotype was observed a handful of times. V gene TRBV21-1 combines with J gene TRBJ2-4. TRBV21-1 is assigned pseudogene status. CDR3 length: 15 amino acids. The CDR3 loop reads CASSKGGVAKNIQYF. DNA for the CDR3: TGTGCCAGCAGCAAAGGGGGCGTAGCCAAAAACATTCAGTACTTC.

The rearrangement uses TRBV29-1 and TRBJ1-5; 8 nucleotides agree with TRBD1. V gave up 4 bases and J gave up 7 bases; unmatched junction bases: 3. CDR1 and CDR2 from the germline V gene are SQVTM and ANQGSEA. The CDR3 runs to 12 residues. The CDR3 sequence is CSVVAGGQPQHF. CDR3 coding DNA: TGCAGCGTTGTGGCAGGGGGCCAGCCCCAGCATTTT.

To note about this clonotype: One end of the junction fails to match germline, which may point to a read error. The rearrangement uses TRBV10-3 and TRBJ1-1, with 7 nucleotides matching TRBD1. The CDR3 loop spans 13 amino acids. Germline V CDR1 and CDR2: ENHRY, SYGVKD. The CDR3 loop is CAIRDRSNTEAFF. The CDR3 bases are TGTGCCATCAGGGACAGGTCGAACACCGAAGCTTTCTTT.

The V and J genes are TRBV12-3 or TRBV12-4 and TRBJ2-7, with TRBD2 matching over 12 bases. The V gene end was trimmed by 3 bases and the J gene end by 0 bases; junction bases not matched to a gene: 9. The CDR3 extends over 18 amino acids. CDR3 sequence: CASSFGTSGLGPSYEQYF. The CDR3, as DNA: TGTGCCAGCAGTTTCGGGACTAGCGGGTTAGGTCCCTCCTACGAGCAGTACTTC.

This clonotype was counted only a few times. This chain uses TRBV6-2 or TRBV6-3 with TRBJ2-1; 7 nucleotides line up with TRBD2. The V and J ends lost 0 bases and 9 bases, in that order; junction bases with no gene match: 11. The CDR3 has 16 residues. Looked up from germline, CDR1 is MNHEY and CDR2 is SVGEGT. DNA for the CDR3: TGTGCCAGCAGTTACTCGGGTAGCGGGCGATTTCCTGAGCAGTTCTTC. This translates into CASSYSGSGRFPEQFF.

The chain uses TRBV29-1 and TRBJ2-3, with a possible D match to TRBD2 (6 bases). The V gene's germline CDR1 is SQVTM and CDR2 ANQGSEA. There are 14 residues in the CDR3. The V and J ends lost 3 bases and 6 bases respectively, with 16 bases between them. The DNA of the CDR3 is TGCAGCGTTGAGGAGGGAGGACCGGCGGATACGCAGTATTTT. The encoded protein is CSVEEGGPADTQYF.